This TCR beta chain came from a study of blood T cell repertoires in COVID-19. Study-level background: Both acute and convalescent COVID-19 samples were obtained from the United States, Italy and Spain. Sources were T cells, B-cell-depleted T cells, or PBMCs; the material itself was cDNA or gDNA.

Methods used by the authors: Scientists estimated how many nucleated cells there were by amplifying reference gene primers. Produced via immunoSEQ multiplex PCR; TCRdb's table is partial and in-frame only. V and J calls and clone size are as listed in that table; D and trimming were resolved from the DNA. The table includes around 93,000 clones, roughly 88% detected once. Germline V gene lookup returns CDR1 SGHAT and CDR2 FQNNGV. Trimming took 6 bases from V and 4 from J; bases not matched to a gene: 10. CDR3 length equals 15 residues. The J gene is TRBJ2-3, the V gene TRBV11-2; 7 bases are shared with TRBD2. Sequencing was performed on peripheral blood. The sequence was obtained from a man older than 75 with acute or convalescent COVID-19. In DNA, the CDR3 is TGTGCCAGCAGGATAAGGGCTAGCGGCCCAGATACGCAGTATTTT. It codes for CASRIRASGPDTQYF.